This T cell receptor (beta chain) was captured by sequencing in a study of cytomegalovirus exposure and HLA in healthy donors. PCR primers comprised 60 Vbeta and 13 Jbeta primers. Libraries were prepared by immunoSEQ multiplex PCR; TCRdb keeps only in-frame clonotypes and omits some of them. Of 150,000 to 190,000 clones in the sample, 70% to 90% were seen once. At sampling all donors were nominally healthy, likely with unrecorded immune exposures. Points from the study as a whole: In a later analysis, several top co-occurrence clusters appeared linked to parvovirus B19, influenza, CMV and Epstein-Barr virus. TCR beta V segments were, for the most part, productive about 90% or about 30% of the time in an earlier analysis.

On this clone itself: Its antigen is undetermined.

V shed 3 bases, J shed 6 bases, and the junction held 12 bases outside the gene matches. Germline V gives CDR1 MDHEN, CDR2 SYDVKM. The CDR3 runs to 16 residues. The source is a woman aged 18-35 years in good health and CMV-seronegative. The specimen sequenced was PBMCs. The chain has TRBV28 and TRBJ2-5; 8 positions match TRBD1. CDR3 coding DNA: TGTGCCAGCAGTTTCCGTATCGCAGGGGGCGAAAAGACCCAGTACTTC. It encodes CASSFRIAGGEKTQYF.